This record looks at one TCR beta chain sequence and its context. V lost 0 bases to trimming and J lost 3 bases, with 9 bases between them. This CDR3 region has 14 residues. CDR1 is WSHSY and CDR2 is SAAADI in the germline V gene. The PCR made use of 60 Vbeta and 13 Jbeta primers. The method was immunoSEQ multiplex PCR; TCRdb's version includes in-frame clones alone and lacks a portion of them. The sample has more than 110,000 clones; roughly 77% are singletons. The sample comes from a study of cytomegalovirus exposure and HLA in healthy donors. Study at large: About 85 million unique TCRs from HLA-typed donors were held in an early release of data.

Healthy donors of bone marrow made up the group. Sequenced input: PBMCs. The chain combines TRBV10-2 with TRBJ2-7, with D hard to call. The source is a young man in good health and CMV-seronegative. This CDR3 is CASSESGADYEQYF. CDR3 nucleotides: TGCGCCAGCAGTGAGTCGGGCGCAGACTACGAGCAGTACTTC.